These 2 T cell receptor beta chains originate from one sample sequenced in a study of PD-1 blockade in classical Hodgkin lymphoma. All patients relapsed after autologous stem cell transplantation, and brentuximab vedotin exposure varied. Produced via immunoSEQ multiplex PCR; TCRdb's table is partial and in-frame only. The table records 25,000 to 30,000 clones, approximately 74% of them present only once. The sample was peripheral blood mononuclear cells (PBMCs), taken before the second cycle of nivolumab. The receptors were gathered from a human donor with classical Hodgkin lymphoma.

The chain recombines TRBV10-3 with TRBJ2-3, with TRBD2 matching over 7 bases. The trim removed 9 bases at V and 6 bases at J, leaving 9 bases unmatched. The length of the CDR3 is 13 residues. CDR1 and CDR2 from the germline V gene are ENHRY and SYGVKD. The CDR3 spells CAIRLAQEDTQYF. CDR3 bases: TGTGCCATTAGACTAGCCCAAGAGGATACGCAGTATTTT.

This chain links TRBV6-1 with TRBJ1-4, with D maybe TRBD1 (5 bases). CDR1 MNHNS and CDR2 SASEGT come from the germline V gene. Trimming shortened V by 10 bases and J by 3 bases, and 15 bases separated the two germline ends. The CDR3 length is 14 residues. For the CDR3, the DNA is TGTGCCACCCCATCCGACAGCCCTAATGAAAAACTGTTTTTT. It translates to CATPSDSPNEKLFF.